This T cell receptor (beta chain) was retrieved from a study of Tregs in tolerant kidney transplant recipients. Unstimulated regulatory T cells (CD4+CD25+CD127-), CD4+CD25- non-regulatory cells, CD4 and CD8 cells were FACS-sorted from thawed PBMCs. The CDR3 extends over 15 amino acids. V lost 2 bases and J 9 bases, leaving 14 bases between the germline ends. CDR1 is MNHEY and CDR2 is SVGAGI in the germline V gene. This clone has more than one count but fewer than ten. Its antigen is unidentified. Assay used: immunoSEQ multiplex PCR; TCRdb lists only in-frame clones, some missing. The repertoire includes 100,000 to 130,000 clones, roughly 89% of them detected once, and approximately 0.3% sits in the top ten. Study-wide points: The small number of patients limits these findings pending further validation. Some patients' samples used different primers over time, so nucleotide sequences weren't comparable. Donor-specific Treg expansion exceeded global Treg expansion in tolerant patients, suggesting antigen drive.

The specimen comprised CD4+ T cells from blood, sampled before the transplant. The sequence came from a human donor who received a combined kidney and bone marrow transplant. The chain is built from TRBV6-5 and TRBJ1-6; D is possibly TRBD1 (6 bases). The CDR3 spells CASSYTGRGGSPLHF. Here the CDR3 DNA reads TGTGCCAGCAGTTACACGGGCAGGGGTGGTTCACCCCTCCACTTT.